This T cell receptor (beta chain) is from a study of T cell responses to AZD1222 COVID-19 vaccine. Germline V gives CDR1 SNHLY, CDR2 FYNNEI. The CDR3 runs 12 residues. Trimming pared 6 bases from V and 3 bases from J, leaving 8 bases between. The assay was immunoSEQ multiplex PCR, and TCRdb's table has in-frame clones only and misses some. The sample contains 120,000 or so clones, roughly 88% of which appear only once. This sample comprised peripheral blood, obtained on day 0 of MenACWY control vaccination. J is TRBJ1-2 and V is TRBV2, with D possibly matching TRBD1 (5 bases). This receptor was obtained from an adult in good health. The CDR3 coding sequence is TGTGCCAGCAGAATGACAGACTATGGCTACACCTTC. Its translation is CASRMTDYGYTF.